The 17 T cell receptor beta chains reported below all come from one sample, sequenced in a study of T cells after posttransplantation cyclophosphamide. Cyclophosphamide on days +3 and +4 followed busulfan-fludarabine conditioning and a marrow graft. Clones were sequenced by immunoSEQ multiplex PCR, and TCRdb holds only the in-frame ones, with some missing. This table holds tens of thousands of clones, 78% found once. The source material was CD4+ T cells sorted from blood, sampled 1,700 to 2,000 days after a stem cell transplant with posttransplant cyclophosphamide. The origin of the receptors is a female patient in her forties or fifties who received an allogeneic stem cell transplant from a related donor, was CMV-positive, and had no GVHD. Some of the T cells might come from the graft donor.

The rearrangement links TRBV12-5 to TRBJ1-5; no clear D. The V end was cut by 6 bases, the J end by 5 bases, with 5 bases between. The CDR3 covers 11 residues. Germline V lookup: CDR1 LGHNT, CDR2 FRNRAP. The DNA for the CDR3 is TGTGCTAGTGGGAGGGATCAGCCCCAGCATTTT. It translates to CASGRDQPQHF.

V usage is TRBV5-1 and J usage is TRBJ2-2; 12 bases are a match to TRBD2. The germline V gene encodes CDR1 SGHRS and CDR2 YFSETQ. Losses at the gene ends were 0 bases for V and 5 bases for J; bases not matched to a gene: 2. The CDR3 extends over 16 amino acids. CDR3: CASSLGLAGETGELFF. CDR3 coding DNA: TGCGCCAGCAGCTTGGGACTAGCGGGGGAAACCGGGGAGCTGTTTTTT.

The rearrangement uses TRBV7-6 and TRBJ1-5, with D maybe TRBD1 (6 bases). The V gene lost 6 bases and the J gene lost 4 bases, with 13 bases spanning the gap. Per the germline V gene, CDR1 is SGHVS and CDR2 is FNYEAQ. CDR3 size: 14 residues. The CDR3 nucleotides are TGTGCCAGCAGTCTACAGGGTACAAATCAGCCCCAGCATTTT. It translates to CASSLQGTNQPQHF.

The CDR3 protein is CASSNRQVKSYEQYF. In nucleotides, the CDR3 is TGTGCCAGCAGTAACAGACAGGTGAAGTCCTACGAGCAGTACTTC. The V call is TRBV7-9, the J call TRBJ2-7, with D perhaps TRBD1 (6 bases). This CDR3 is built from 15 residues. V was clipped by 6 bases and J by 1 base, with 16 bases between them. CDR1 and CDR2 (germline): SEHNR, FQNEAQ (reference sequence).

This clone was picked up a small number of times. The rearrangement links TRBV5-4 to TRBJ2-3; tentatively, D is TRBD1 (5 bases). Germline-derived CDR1 and CDR2 are SGHNT and YYREEE (reference sequence). Trimming pared 6 bases from V and 0 bases from J, leaving 14 bases between. This CDR3 is 15 amino acids long. DNA of the CDR3: TGTGCCAGCAACCTGGGAAGGGGTAGCACAGATACGCAGTATTTT. Protein sequence: CASNLGRGSTDTQYF.

The chain has TRBV28 and TRBJ2-3, with D perhaps TRBD2 (5 bases). Trimming shortened V by 7 bases and J by 0 bases, and 17 bases separated the two germline ends. The CDR3 has 16 residues. CDR1 and CDR2 from the germline V gene are MDHEN and SYDVKM. DNA of the CDR3: TGTGCCAGCACCAATATGGGAGCCAGGAGCACAGATACGCAGTATTTT. The encoded protein is CASTNMGARSTDTQYF.

The V and J genes are TRBV2 and TRBJ2-7; perhaps TRBD1 as D (6 bases). The CDR3 consists of 16 residues. V shed 4 bases and J shed 2 bases, with 18 bases lying between them. Germline V CDR1 and CDR2: SNHLY, FYNNEI. CDR3 nucleotides: TGTGCCAGCAGTGGGAAGTACAGGGAGAGCCCCTACGAGCAGTACTTC. It encodes CASSGKYRESPYEQYF.

This clone appeared once. The chain joins TRBV11-2 to TRBJ2-7, with D maybe TRBD2 (7 bases). The germline V and J ends were trimmed by 0 bases and 1 base, with 10 bases remaining between them. CDR3 length: 15 residues. The germline gives CDR1 SGHAT, CDR2 FQNNGV. The CDR3 sequence: CASSLDRGASYEQYF. The CDR3 DNA reads TGTGCCAGCAGCTTAGACCGGGGGGCTTCCTACGAGCAGTACTTC.

The gene calls are TRBV15 and TRBJ2-3; no clear D gene. This CDR3 is built from 16 residues. V lost 1 base and J lost 1, with 12 bases in between. Germline loops: CDR1 LNHNV, CDR2 YYDKDF (reference sequence). DNA of the CDR3: TGTGCCACCAGCAGAGCTAACCTCGCGGGCACAGATACGCAGTATTTT. Translating gives CATSRANLAGTDTQYF.

The V gene is TRBV4-3, the J gene TRBJ2-1; 7 bases line up with TRBD2. This CDR3 has 14 amino acids. With V trimmed by 0 bases and J by 11 bases, 7 bases remained unmatched. Germline V gives CDR1 LGHNA, CDR2 YSLEER. The CDR3 DNA reads as TGCGCCAGCAGCCAAGAAGCTAGCGGCTTCAAGCAGTTCTTC. It encodes CASSQEASGFKQFF.

This chain joins TRBV10-3 and TRBJ1-2; 7 bases match TRBD1. Trimming removed 6 bases from V and 4 bases from J; junction bases left unmatched: 5. The CDR3 spans 13 residues. From germline, CDR1 is ENHRY and CDR2 SYGVKD. This CDR3 reads CAISGRQGYGYTF. The CDR3 DNA reads as TGTGCCATCAGCGGGCGACAGGGCTATGGCTACACCTTC.

Regarding this clone: Germline is not matched at one junction end, which may reflect a read error. The rearrangement joins TRBV7-9 to TRBJ2-6, with 8 nucleotides matching TRBD1. This CDR3 is 19 amino acids long. Germline CDR1 reads SEHNR; CDR2 reads FQNEAQ (reference sequence). CDR3 nucleotide sequence: TGTGCCAGCAGCGTAGCTCCAGGGGGCAATGACAACAGGGCCAACGTCCTGACTTTC. It specifies CASSVAPGGNDNRANVLTF.

This clone was picked up one time. The V call is TRBV7-9, the J call TRBJ2-1; tentative D call: TRBD2 (5 bases). Per germline, CDR1 SEHNR and CDR2 FQNEAQ (reference sequence). The CDR3 contains 14 residues. V lost 5 bases and J 7 bases, leaving 15 bases between the germline ends. CDR3 sequence reads: CASSPPGLSNEQFF. For the CDR3, the DNA is TGTGCCAGCAGCCCTCCGGGGTTGAGTAATGAGCAGTTCTTC.

V is TRBV5-1 and J is TRBJ1-4; D is ambiguous. Trimming shortened V by 7 bases and J by 4 bases, and 14 bases separated the two germline ends. The germline V gene has CDR1 SGHRS and CDR2 YFSETQ. CDR3 length: 14 amino acids. CDR3 loop: CASSGGGNNEKLFF. For the CDR3, the DNA is TGCGCCAGCTCTGGAGGAGGGAATAATGAAAAACTGTTTTTT.

The gene calls are TRBV13 and TRBJ2-7, with TRBD1 matching 11 bases. The CDR3 is 16 amino acids. Trimming took 4 bases from V and 3 from J; bases not matched to a gene: 8. Per germline, CDR1 PRHDT and CDR2 FYEKMQ (reference sequence). The CDR3 bases are TGTGCCAGCAGCTCCGAATGGACAGGGGGCCACTACGAGCAGTACTTC. Translating gives CASSSEWTGGHYEQYF.

The CDR3 spells CASSLRSLDRSGVGTDTQYF. Here the CDR3 DNA reads TGTGCCAGCAGCTTGAGAAGTTTGGACAGGTCAGGGGTCGGCACAGATACGCAGTATTTT. The chain links TRBV5-5 to TRBJ2-3, with 7 bases fitting TRBD1. CDR1 SGHKS and CDR2 YYEKEE come from the germline V gene (reference sequence). The CDR3 has 20 amino acids. V lost 1 base to trimming and J lost 1 base; unmatched junction nucleotides: 18.

This clone was seen a single time. The chain links TRBV9 to TRBJ2-2, with 7 bases lining up with TRBD2. CDR3 size: 16 residues. Per the germline V gene, CDR1 is SGDLS and CDR2 is YYNGEE. J gave up 6 bases and V 0 bases, and 8 bases lay outside the gene matches. The DNA of the CDR3 is TGTGCCAGCAGCGTAGGTGGAGGGGAGGGTCCCGGGGAGCTGTTTTTT. Translated: CASSVGGGEGPGELFF.